This TCR beta chain stems from a study of post-analysis software for immune sequencing data. Points from the study as a whole: Roughly five TRBV segments appeared more often in patients than in controls, and TRBV5-6, TRBV5-1 and TRBV20-1 were among these.

A word on this clonotype: Its antigen is undetermined.

CDR1 and CDR2 (germline): DFQATT, SNEGSKA (reference sequence). The V gene end was trimmed by 1 base and the J gene end by 7 bases; junction bases not matched to a gene: 7. This CDR3 spans 15 amino acids. Each TCR beta cDNA library carried unique molecular identifiers. MiXCR, run by TCRdb on the PCR reads, gives a single entry per CDR3 protein. There are some 240,000 distinct CDR3 sequences in the sample; about 40% occur only once, and less than 6% lies in the top ten. The chain uses TRBV20-1 and TRBJ1-5; 10 nucleotides agree with TRBD1. The clonotype was recovered from a girl aged 5 to 17 with multiple sclerosis. Source material: blood. The DNA of the CDR3 is TGCAGTGCTAGAGGCCTGACAGGGGGCGGACAGCCCCAGCATTTT. The encoded protein is CSARGLTGGGQPQHF.